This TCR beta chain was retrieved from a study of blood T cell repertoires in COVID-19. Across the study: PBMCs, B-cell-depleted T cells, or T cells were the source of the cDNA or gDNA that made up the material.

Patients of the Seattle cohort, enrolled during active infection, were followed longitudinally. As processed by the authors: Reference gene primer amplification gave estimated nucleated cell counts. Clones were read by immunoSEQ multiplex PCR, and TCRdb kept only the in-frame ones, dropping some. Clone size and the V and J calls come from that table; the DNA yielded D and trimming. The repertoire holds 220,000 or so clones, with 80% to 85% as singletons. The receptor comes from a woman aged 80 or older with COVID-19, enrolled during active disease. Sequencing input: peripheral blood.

The CDR3 is CASSLGTSGRDYNEQFF. As DNA, the CDR3 is TGTGCCAGCTCACTTGGGACTAGCGGGAGGGACTACAATGAGCAGTTCTTC. The chain links TRBV18 to TRBJ2-1; 16 bases line up with TRBD2. The CDR3 runs to 17 residues. CDR1 and CDR2 (germline): KGHSH, LQKENI. V shed 4 bases and J 3 bases; nucleotides not matched to a gene: 3.